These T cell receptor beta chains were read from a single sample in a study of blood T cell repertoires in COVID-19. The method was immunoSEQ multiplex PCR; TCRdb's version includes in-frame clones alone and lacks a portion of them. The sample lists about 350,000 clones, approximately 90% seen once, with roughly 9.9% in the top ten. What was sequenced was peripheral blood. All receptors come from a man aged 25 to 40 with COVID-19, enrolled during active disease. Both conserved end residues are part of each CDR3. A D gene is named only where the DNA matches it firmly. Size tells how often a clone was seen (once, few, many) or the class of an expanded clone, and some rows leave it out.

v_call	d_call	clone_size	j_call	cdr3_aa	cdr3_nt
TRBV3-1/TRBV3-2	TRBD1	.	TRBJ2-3	CASSQVGRGPTDTQYF	TGTGCCAGCAGCCAAGTAGGCAGGGGGCCGACAGATACGCAGTATTTT
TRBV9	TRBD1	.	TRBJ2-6	CASTRQGSSGANVLTF	TGTGCCAGCACCAGACAGGGTTCCTCTGGGGCCAACGTCCTGACTTTC
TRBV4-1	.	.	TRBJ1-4	CASSQSKKLFF	TGCGCCAGCAGCCAATCAAAAAAACTGTTTTTT
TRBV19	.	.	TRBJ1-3	CASSLTGIGNTIYF	TGTGCCAGTAGCCTGACAGGTATTGGAAACACCATATATTTT
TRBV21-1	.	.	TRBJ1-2	CASSKGGQPNYGYTF	TGTGCCAGCAGCAAAGGAGGGCAGCCTAACTATGGCTACACCTTC
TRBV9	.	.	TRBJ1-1	CASSPFGGGDTEAFF	TGTGCCAGCAGCCCATTCGGGGGGGGAGACACTGAAGCTTTCTTT
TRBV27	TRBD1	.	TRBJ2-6	CASSLRDRGLTGANVLTF	TGTGCCAGCAGTCTCCGGGACAGGGGGCTAACTGGGGCCAACGTCCTGACTTTC
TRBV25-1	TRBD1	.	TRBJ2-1	CASSDVGTGVNEQFF	TGTGCCAGCAGTGACGTCGGGACAGGGGTCAATGAGCAGTTCTTC
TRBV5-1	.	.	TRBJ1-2	CASSLEPGYGGYTF	TGCGCCAGCAGCTTGGAACCGGGGTACGGTGGCTACACCTTC
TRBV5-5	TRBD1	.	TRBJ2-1	CASSLAGGVTTDEQFF	TGTGCCAGCAGCCTAGCAGGGGGCGTGACGACCGATGAGCAGTTCTTC
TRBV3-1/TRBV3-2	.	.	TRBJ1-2	CASSPGGGRDYGYTF	TGTGCCAGCAGCCCCGGCGGGGGGCGAGACTATGGCTACACCTTC
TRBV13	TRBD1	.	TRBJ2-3	CASSLGRGRADTQYF	TGTGCCAGCAGCTTGGGCAGGGGGCGTGCAGATACGCAGTATTTT
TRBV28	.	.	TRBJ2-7	CASSLSLYYEQYF	TGTGCCAGCAGCTTGTCCCTCTACTACGAGCAGTACTTC
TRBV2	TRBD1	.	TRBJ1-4	CASRRTGGEKLFF	TGTGCCAGCAGAAGGACAGGCGGCGAAAAACTGTTTTTT
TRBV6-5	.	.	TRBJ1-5	CASSYGQADQPQHF	TGTGCCAGCAGTTACGGGCAGGCCGATCAGCCCCAGCATTTT
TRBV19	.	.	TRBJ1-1	CASSKGSLDRHTEAFF	TGTGCCAGTAGTAAGGGTAGCCTGGACAGACACACTGAAGCTTTCTTT
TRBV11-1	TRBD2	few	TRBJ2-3	CASSLGLAASTDTQYF	TGTGCCAGCAGCTTAGGCCTAGCGGCTAGCACAGATACGCAGTATTTT
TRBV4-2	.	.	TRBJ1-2	CASSQEERGGYTF	TGTGCCAGCAGCCAAGAAGAAAGGGGGGGCTACACCTTC
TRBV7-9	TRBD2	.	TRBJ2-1	CASSHPWEGLSSSYNEQFF	TGTGCCAGCAGCCACCCGTGGGAGGGACTTTCTAGCTCCTACAATGAGCAGTTCTTC
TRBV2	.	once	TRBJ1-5	CASSEGREGQPQHF	TGTGCCAGCAGCGAGGGCAGGGAGGGTCAGCCCCAGCATTTT
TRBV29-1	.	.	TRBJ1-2	CSVHGGNYGYTF	TGCAGCGTTCACGGGGGTAACTATGGCTACACCTTC
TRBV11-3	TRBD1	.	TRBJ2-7	CASSLTGTYEQYF	TGTGCCAGCAGCTTGACAGGGACCTACGAGCAGTACTTC
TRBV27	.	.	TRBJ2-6	CASSFQGPYSGANVLTF	TGTGCCAGCAGTTTTCAGGGCCCTTACTCTGGGGCCAACGTCCTGACTTTC
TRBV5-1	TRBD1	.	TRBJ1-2	CASRGQGGHYGYTF	TGCGCCAGCAGGGGACAGGGTGGGCACTATGGCTACACCTTC
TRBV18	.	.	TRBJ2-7	CASSLETYEQYF	TGTGCCAGCTCACTTGAGACCTACGAGCAGTACTTC
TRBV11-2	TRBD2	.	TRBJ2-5	CASSPRTSGGEKTQYF	TGTGCCAGCAGCCCCCGGACTAGCGGGGGGGAAAAGACCCAGTACTTC
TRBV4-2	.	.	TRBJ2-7	CASSQEQGRASSYEQYF	TGTGCCAGCAGCCAAGAACAGGGCAGGGCCAGCTCCTACGAGCAGTACTTC
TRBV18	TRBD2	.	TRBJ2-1	CASSLRLADSYNEQFF	TGTGCCAGCTCACTTCGACTAGCGGACTCCTACAATGAGCAGTTCTTC
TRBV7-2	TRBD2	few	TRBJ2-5	CASSRLRGIQETQYF	TGTGCCAGCAGCCGTTTGCGGGGGATCCAAGAGACCCAGTACTTC
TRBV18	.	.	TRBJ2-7	CASSLGGPLPYEQYF	TGTGCCAGCTCACTGGGGGGACCTTTACCCTACGAGCAGTACTTC
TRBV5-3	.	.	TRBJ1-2	CARSRNNTLLEGGYTF	TGTGCCAGAAGCCGAAATAATACCCTACTAGAGGGTGGCTACACCTTC
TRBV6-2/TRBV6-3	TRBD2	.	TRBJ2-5	CASSFRRGGQETQYF	TGTGCCAGCAGTTTCCGCCGGGGGGGGCAAGAGACCCAGTACTTC
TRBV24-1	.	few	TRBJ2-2	CATSDLTGITGELFF	TGTGCCACCAGTGATTTGACCGGGATCACCGGGGAGCTGTTTTTT